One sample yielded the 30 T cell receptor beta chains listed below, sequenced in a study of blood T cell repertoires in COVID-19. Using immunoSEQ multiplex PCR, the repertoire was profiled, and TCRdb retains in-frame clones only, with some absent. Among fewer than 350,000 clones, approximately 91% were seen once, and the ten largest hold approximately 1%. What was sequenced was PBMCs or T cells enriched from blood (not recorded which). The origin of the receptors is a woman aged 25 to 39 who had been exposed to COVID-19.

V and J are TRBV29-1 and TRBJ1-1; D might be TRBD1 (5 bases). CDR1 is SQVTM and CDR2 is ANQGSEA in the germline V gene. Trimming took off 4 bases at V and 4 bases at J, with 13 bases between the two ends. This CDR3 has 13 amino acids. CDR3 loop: CSVAGVGGTEAFF. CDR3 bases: TGCAGCGTTGCGGGGGTGGGAGGCACTGAAGCTTTCTTT. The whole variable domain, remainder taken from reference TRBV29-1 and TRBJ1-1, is SAVISQKPSRDICQRGTSLTIQCQVDSQVTMMFWYRQQPGQSLTLIATANQGSEATYESGFVIDKFPISRPNLTFSTLTVSNMSPEDSSIYLCSVAGVGGTEAFFGQGTRLTVV.

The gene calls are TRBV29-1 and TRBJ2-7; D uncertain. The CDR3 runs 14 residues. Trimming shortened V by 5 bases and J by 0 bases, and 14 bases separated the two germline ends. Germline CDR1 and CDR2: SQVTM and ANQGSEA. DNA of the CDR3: TGCAGCGTTCGAGAGCTCGTAAGCTCCTACGAGCAGTACTTC. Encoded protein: CSVRELVSSYEQYF.

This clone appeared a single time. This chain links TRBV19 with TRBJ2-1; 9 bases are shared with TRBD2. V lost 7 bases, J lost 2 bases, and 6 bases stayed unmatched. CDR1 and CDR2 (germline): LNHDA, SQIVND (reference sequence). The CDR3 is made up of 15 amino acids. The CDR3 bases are TGTGCCAGTATTAGCGGGAGTTCTCCCTACAATGAGCAGTTCTTC. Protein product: CASISGSSPYNEQFF. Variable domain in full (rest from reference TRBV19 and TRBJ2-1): DGGITQSPKYLFRKEGQNVTLSCEQNLNHDAMYWYRQDPGQGLRLIYYSQIVNDFQKGDIAEGYSVSREKKESFPLTVTSAQKNPTAFYLCASISGSSPYNEQFFGPGTRLTVL.

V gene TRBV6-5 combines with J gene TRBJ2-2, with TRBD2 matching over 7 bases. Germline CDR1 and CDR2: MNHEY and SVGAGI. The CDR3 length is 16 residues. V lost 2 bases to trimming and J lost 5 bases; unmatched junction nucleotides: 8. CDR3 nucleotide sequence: TGTGCCAGCAGTTACCATGGGAGGGTAGGGACCGGGGAGCTGTTTTTT. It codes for CASSYHGRVGTGELFF.

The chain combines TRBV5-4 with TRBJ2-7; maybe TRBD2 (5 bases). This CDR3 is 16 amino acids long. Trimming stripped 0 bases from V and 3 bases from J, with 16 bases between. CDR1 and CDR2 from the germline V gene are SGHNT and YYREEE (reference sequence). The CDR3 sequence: CASSLEVGAARYEQYF. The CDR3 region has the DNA TGTGCCAGCAGCTTGGAGGTGGGAGCGGCTCGCTACGAGCAGTACTTC. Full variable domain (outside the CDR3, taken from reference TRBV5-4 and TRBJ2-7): ETGVTQSPTHLIKTRGQQVTLRCSSQSGHNTVSWYQQALGQGPQFIFQYYREEENGRGNFPPRFSGLQFPNYSSELNVNALELDDSALYLCASSLEVGAARYEQYFGPGTRLTVT.

The chain's CDR3 is CASSLGGAPMNTEAFF. The CDR3 DNA reads TGTGCCAGCAGCTTAGGAGGAGCTCCCATGAACACTGAAGCTTTCTTT. V usage is TRBV7-9 and J usage is TRBJ1-1; D gene uncertain. This CDR3 is built from 16 residues. Germline V gene lookup returns CDR1 SEHNR and CDR2 FQNEAQ (reference sequence). V shed 1 base and J shed 0 bases, with 12 bases lying between them.

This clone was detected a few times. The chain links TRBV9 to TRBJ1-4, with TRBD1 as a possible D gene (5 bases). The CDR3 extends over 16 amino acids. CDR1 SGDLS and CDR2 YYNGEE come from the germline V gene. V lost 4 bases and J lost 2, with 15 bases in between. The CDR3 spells CASSHSSGRTNEKLFF. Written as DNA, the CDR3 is TGTGCCAGCAGCCATTCGTCAGGGCGCACTAATGAAAAACTGTTTTTT.

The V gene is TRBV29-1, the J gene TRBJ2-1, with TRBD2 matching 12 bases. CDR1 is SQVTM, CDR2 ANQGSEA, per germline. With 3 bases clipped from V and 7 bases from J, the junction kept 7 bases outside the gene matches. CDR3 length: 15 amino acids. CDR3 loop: CSVEASGRAWNEQFF. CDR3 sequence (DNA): TGCAGCGTTGAGGCTAGCGGGAGGGCGTGGAATGAGCAGTTCTTC.

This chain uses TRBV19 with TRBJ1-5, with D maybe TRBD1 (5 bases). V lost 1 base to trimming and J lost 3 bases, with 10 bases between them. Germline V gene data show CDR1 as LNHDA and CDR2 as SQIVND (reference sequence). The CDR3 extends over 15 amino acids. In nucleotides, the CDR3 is TGTGCCAGTAGTATAGCCGGGGGATACAATCAGCCCCAGCATTTT. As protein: CASSIAGGYNQPQHF.

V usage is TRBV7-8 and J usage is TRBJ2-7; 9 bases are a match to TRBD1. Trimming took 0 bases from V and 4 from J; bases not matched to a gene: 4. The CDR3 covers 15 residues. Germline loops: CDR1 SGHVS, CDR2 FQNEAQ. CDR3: CASSLARTGVYEQYF. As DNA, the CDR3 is TGTGCCAGCAGCTTAGCGCGGACAGGGGTGTACGAGCAGTACTTC.

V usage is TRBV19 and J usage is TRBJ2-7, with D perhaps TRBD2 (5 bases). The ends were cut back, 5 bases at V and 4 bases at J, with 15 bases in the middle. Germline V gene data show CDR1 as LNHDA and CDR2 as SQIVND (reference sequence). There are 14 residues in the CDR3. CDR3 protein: CASSVKVEGYEQYF. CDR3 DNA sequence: TGTGCCAGTAGTGTGAAAGTAGAGGGATACGAGCAGTACTTC.

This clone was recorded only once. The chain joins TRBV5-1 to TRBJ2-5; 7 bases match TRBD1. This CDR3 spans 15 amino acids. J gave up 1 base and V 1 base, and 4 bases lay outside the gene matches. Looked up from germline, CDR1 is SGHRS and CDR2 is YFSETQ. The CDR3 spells CASSLTGTAQETQYF. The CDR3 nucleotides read TGCGCCAGCAGCTTGACCGGGACAGCCCAAGAGACCCAGTACTTC. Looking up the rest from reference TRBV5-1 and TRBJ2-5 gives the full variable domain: KAGVTQTPRYLIKTRGQQVTLSCSPISGHRSVSWYQQTPGQGLQFLFEYFSETQRNKGNFPGRFSGRQFSNSRSEMNVSTLELGDSALYLCASSLTGTAQETQYFGPGTRLLVL.

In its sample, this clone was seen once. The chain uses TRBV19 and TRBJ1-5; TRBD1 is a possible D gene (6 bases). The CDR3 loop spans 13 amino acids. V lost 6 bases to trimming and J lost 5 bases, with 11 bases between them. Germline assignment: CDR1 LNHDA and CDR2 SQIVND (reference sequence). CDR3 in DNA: TGTGCCAGTAGGGAACAGGGAGATCAGCCCCAGCATTTT. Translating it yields CASREQGDQPQHF.

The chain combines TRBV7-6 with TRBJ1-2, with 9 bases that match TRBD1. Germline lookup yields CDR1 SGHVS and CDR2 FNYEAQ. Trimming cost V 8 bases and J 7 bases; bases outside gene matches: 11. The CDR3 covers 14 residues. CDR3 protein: CASSPGQGSGGYTF. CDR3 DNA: TGTGCCAGCTCGCCGGGACAGGGTTCGGGTGGCTACACCTTC.

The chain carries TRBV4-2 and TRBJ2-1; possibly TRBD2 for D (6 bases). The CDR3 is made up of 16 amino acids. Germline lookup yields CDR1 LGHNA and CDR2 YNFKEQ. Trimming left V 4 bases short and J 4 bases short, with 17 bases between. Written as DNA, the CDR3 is TGTGCCAGCAGCCCAGAAGTGGCGGGGATTTACAATGAGCAGTTCTTC. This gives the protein CASSPEVAGIYNEQFF.

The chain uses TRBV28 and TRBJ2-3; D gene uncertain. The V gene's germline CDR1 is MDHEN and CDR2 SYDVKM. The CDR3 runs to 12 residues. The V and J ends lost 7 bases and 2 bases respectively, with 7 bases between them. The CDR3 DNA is TGTGCCAGCATGGCGGTCACAGATACGCAGTATTTT. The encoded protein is CASMAVTDTQYF.

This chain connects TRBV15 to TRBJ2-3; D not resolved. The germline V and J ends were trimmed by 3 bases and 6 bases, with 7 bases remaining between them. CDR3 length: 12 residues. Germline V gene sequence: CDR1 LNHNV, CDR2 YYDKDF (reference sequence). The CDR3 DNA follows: TGTGCCACCAGCAGGTTCCTGGATACGCAGTATTTT. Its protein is CATSRFLDTQYF.

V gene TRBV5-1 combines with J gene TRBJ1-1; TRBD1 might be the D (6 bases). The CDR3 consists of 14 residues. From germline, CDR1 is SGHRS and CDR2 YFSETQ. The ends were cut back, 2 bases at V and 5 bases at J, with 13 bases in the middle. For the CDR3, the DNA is TGCGCCAGCAGCTTTCCGGACAGTCGTACTGAAGCTTTCTTT. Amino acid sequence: CASSFPDSRTEAFF.

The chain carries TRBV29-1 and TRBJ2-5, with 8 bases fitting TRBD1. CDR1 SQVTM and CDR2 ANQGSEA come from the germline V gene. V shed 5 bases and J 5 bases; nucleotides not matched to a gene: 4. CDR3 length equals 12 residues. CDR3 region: CSVRTGMETQYF. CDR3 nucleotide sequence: TGCAGCGTTAGGACAGGGATGGAGACCCAGTACTTC.

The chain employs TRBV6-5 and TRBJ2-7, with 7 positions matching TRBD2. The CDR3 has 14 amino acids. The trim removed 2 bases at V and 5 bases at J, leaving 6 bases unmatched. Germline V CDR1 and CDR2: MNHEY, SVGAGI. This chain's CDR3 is CASSYGLAADEQYF. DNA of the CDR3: TGTGCCAGCAGTTACGGGCTAGCGGCAGACGAGCAGTACTTC.

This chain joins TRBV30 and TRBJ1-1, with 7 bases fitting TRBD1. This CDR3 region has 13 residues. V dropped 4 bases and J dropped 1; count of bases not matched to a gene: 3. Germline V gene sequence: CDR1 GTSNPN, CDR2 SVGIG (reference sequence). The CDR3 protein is CAWKDRRNTEAFF. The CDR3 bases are TGTGCCTGGAAGGACAGGAGGAACACTGAAGCTTTCTTT.

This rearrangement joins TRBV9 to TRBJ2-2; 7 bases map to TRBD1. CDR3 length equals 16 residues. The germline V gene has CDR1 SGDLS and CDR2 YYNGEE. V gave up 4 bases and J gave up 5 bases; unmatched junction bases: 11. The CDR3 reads CASSPFRGRGTGELFF. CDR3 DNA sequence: TGTGCCAGCAGCCCCTTCCGTGGCAGGGGGACCGGGGAGCTGTTTTTT.

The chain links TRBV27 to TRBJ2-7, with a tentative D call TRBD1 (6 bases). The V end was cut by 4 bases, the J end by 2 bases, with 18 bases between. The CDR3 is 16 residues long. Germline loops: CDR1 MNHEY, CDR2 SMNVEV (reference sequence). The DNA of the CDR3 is TGTGCCAGCAGTTCGGCCAGAATCACAGGGACCTACGAGCAGTACTTC. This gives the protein CASSSARITGTYEQYF.

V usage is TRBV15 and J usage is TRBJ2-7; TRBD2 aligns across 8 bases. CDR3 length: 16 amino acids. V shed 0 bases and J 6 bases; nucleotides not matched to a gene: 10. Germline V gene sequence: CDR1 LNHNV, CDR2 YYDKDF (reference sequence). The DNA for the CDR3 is TGTGCCACCAGCAGAGATCTAGCGGGCCCTCCTGCCGAGCAGTACTTC. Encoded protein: CATSRDLAGPPAEQYF.

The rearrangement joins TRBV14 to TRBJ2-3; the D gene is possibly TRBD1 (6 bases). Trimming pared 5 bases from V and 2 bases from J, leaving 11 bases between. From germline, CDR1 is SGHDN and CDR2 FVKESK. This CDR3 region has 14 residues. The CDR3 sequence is CASSRGWHTDTQYF. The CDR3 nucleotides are TGTGCCAGCAGCAGGGGGTGGCACACAGATACGCAGTATTTT.

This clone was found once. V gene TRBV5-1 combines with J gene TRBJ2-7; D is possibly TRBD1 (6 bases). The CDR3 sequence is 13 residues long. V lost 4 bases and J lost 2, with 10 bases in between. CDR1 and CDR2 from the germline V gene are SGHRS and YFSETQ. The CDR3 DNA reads TGCGCCAGCAGCCCACAGGGAACCTACGAGCAGTACTTC. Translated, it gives CASSPQGTYEQYF.

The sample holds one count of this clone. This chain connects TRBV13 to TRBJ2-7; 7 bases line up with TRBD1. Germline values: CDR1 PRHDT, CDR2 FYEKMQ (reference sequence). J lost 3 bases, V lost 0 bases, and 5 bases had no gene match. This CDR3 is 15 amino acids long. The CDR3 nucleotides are TGTGCCAGCAGCTTAGGCAGGGGGATTATCTACGAGCAGTACTTC. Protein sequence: CASSLGRGIIYEQYF.

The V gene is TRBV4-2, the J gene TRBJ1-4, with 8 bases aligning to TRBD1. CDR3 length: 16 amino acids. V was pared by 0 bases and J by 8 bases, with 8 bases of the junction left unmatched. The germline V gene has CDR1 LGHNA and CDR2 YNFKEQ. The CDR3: CASSQDPTGGYEKLFF. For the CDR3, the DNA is TGTGCCAGCAGCCAAGATCCCACAGGGGGATACGAAAAACTGTTTTTT.

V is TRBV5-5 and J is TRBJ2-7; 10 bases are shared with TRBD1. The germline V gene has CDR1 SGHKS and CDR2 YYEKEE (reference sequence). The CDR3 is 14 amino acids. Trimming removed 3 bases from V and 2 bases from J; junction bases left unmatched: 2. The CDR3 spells CASSWGTGAYEQYF. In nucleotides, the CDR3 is TGTGCCAGCAGCTGGGGGACAGGGGCCTACGAGCAGTACTTC.

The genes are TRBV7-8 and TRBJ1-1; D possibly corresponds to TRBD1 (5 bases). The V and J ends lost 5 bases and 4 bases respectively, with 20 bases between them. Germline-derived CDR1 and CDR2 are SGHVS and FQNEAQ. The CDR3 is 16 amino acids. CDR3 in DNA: TGTGCCAGCAGCCTTCGACAGCCCGACCCCGGCACTGAAGCTTTCTTT. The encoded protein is CASSLRQPDPGTEAFF.